Listed below are T cell receptor beta chains from one sample, sequenced in a study of blood T cell repertoires in COVID-19. TCRdb's copy holds only in-frame clones and misses some; the assay was immunoSEQ multiplex PCR. The top ten hold about 4.6% of the sample, which has under 350,000 clones, about 89% seen once. Sequencing used peripheral blood. The receptor source for this set is a man between 40 and 49 years old with acute or convalescent COVID-19. The CDR3 runs from the conserved cysteine through the conserved F or W. A D gene is named only where the DNA matches it firmly. Clone size is stated in some rows and not others, as once, few, many or a class when expanded.

size	V	length	J	D	CDR3	DNA
NA	TRBV4-1	16	TRBJ1-5	NA	CASSQDLGRGEGPQHF	TGCGCCAGCAGCCAAGATCTCGGGCGCGGGGAAGGACCCCAGCATTTT
NA	TRBV29-1	12	TRBJ1-2	TRBD1	CSVGTVNYGYTF	TGCAGCGTAGGGACAGTTAACTATGGCTACACCTTC
NA	TRBV6-6	15	TRBJ1-3	NA	CASTARGGTGNTIYF	TGTGCCAGCACCGCCCGGGGAGGGACTGGAAACACCATATATTTT
NA	TRBV3-1/TRBV3-2	14	TRBJ2-4	TRBD1	CASSRQGGKNIQYF	TGTGCCAGCAGTCGACAGGGGGGCAAAAACATTCAGTACTTC
few	TRBV18	13	TRBJ1-1	NA	CASSRTRDTEAFF	TGTGCCAGCTCACGTACTAGGGACACTGAAGCTTTCTTT
NA	TRBV12-5	13	TRBJ1-1	NA	CASGLEEGTEAFF	TGTGCTAGTGGTTTGGAGGAGGGGACTGAAGCTTTCTTT
NA	TRBV9	14	TRBJ2-1	NA	CASSAPGAYNEQFF	TGTGCCAGCAGCGCCCCAGGGGCCTACAATGAGCAGTTCTTC
NA	TRBV5-4	13	TRBJ1-6	TRBD1	CASSRTGDSPLHF	TGTGCCAGCAGCAGGACAGGGGACTCACCCCTCCACTTT
NA	TRBV5-1	15	TRBJ2-5	NA	CASSPGTFFGETQYF	TGCGCCAGCAGCCCCGGGACATTCTTTGGGGAGACCCAGTACTTC
NA	TRBV5-4	15	TRBJ2-3	TRBD1	CASSSRTGITDTQYF	TGTGCCAGCAGCTCCAGGACAGGTATCACAGATACGCAGTATTTT
NA	TRBV19	14	TRBJ1-4	TRBD1	CASSGQGLGEKLFF	TGTGCCAGTAGCGGACAGGGGCTTGGAGAAAAACTGTTTTTT
NA	TRBV13	18	TRBJ2-3	NA	CASSPTLGTRGGKDTQYF	TGTGCCAGCAGCCCAACCTTGGGGACGAGGGGGGGCAAAGATACGCAGTATTTT
NA	TRBV24-1	15	TRBJ2-7	TRBD2	CATSDLAGGPGEQYF	TGTGCCACCAGTGATTTAGCGGGGGGGCCGGGAGAGCAGTACTTC
NA	TRBV11-2	13	TRBJ1-2	NA	CASSLDSSYGYTF	TGTGCCAGCAGCTTAGACAGTTCCTATGGCTACACCTTC
NA	TRBV6-1	15	TRBJ1-2	NA	CASSENRLTNYGYTF	TGTGCCAGCAGTGAAAACAGACTAACCAACTATGGCTACACCTTC
NA	TRBV2	14	TRBJ1-5	NA	CASNPGQHNQPQHF	TGTGCCAGCAACCCTGGGCAGCACAATCAGCCCCAGCATTTT